A single sample gave rise to the 32 T cell receptor beta chains below, sequenced in a study of T-cell reconstitution after alpha-beta-depleted transplantation in children. This sample's TCRbeta library carried unique molecular identifier barcodes. TCRdb reanalysed the PCR reads using MiXCR and keeps one entry per CDR3 protein. Counted here are approximately 400,000 distinct CDR3 sequences, about 11% occurring once; the ten biggest clones make up roughly 5.1%. This specimen was PBMCs from the stem cell graft donor, taken from the stem cell graft. These TCRs come from a human donor who donated a stem cell graft to a child with acute myeloid leukemia.

The sample holds a few counts of this clonotype. The chain uses TRBV5-1 and TRBJ1-1; D is ambiguous. The V gene lost 0 bases and the J gene lost 1 base, with 10 bases spanning the gap. The CDR3 spans 15 residues. CDR1 SGHRS and CDR2 YFSETQ come from the germline V gene. The CDR3 spells CASSLEAVGNTEAFF. The CDR3 DNA reads as TGCGCCAGCAGCTTGGAGGCGGTGGGGAACACTGAAGCTTTCTTT.

In its sample, this clonotype was seen a few times. This chain connects TRBV12-3 or TRBV12-4 to TRBJ2-1; 10 nucleotides agree with TRBD1. The junction had 6 bases not matched to a gene; V was cut back by 6 bases and J by 7 bases. The CDR3 is 14 residues long. The CDR3 nucleotides are TGTGCCAGCAGCCGCGGGACAGGGGTAAATGAGCAGTTCTTC. It specifies CASSRGTGVNEQFF.

This clonotype has more than one count but fewer than ten. This sequence joins TRBV6-2 or TRBV6-3 and TRBJ2-3; D uncertain. This CDR3 comprises 14 residues. The V end was cut by 4 bases, the J end by 10 bases, with 18 bases between. The germline V gene has CDR1 MNHEY and CDR2 SVGEGT. In nucleotides, the CDR3 is TGTGCCAGCAGTTCGTACTCCCGGATCTACCCGCAGTATTTT. Translated, it gives CASSSYSRIYPQYF.

This clonotype has at least ten counts. J is TRBJ1-3 and V is TRBV29-1; D ambiguous. In germline, CDR1 is SQVTM, CDR2 ANQGSEA. The CDR3 sequence is 15 residues long. Trimming pared 4 bases from V and 4 bases from J, leaving 17 bases between. The CDR3 sequence is CSVAVGLGPGNTIYF. The CDR3 nucleotides read TGCAGCGTTGCAGTAGGCCTGGGTCCCGGAAACACCATATATTTT.

Ten or more counts support this clonotype. This chain links TRBV4-1 with TRBJ2-1, with D possibly TRBD2 on 6 matching bases. The V end was cut by 0 bases, the J end by 2 bases, with 11 bases between. In germline, CDR1 is MGHRA, CDR2 YSYEKL. The length of the CDR3 is 16 residues. As DNA, the CDR3 is TGCGCCAGCAGCCAAGATGGGACGGGAGCCTACAATGAGCAGTTCTTC. This gives the protein CASSQDGTGAYNEQFF.

Remarks on this clonotype: This could be a read error, since a much larger clone is one nucleotide away. The conserved final phenylalanine or tryptophan is absent from the CDR3, which likely points to a read error. The chain combines TRBV20-1 with TRBJ2-5; D gene unclear. Per the germline V gene, CDR1 is DFQATT and CDR2 is SNEGSKA (reference sequence). The CDR3 has 13 amino acids. DNA of the CDR3: TGCAGCGCACTAACCGTGAACCAAGAGACCCAGTACTTG. Translation gives CSALTVNQETQYL.

This chain uses TRBV15 with TRBJ1-3; unclear D gene. The CDR3 spans 15 residues. The germline V gene encodes CDR1 LNHNV and CDR2 YYDKDF (reference sequence). Trimming removed 1 base from V and 3 bases from J, with 10 bases in between. CDR3 nucleotides: TGTGCCACCAGCAGAGGAGGTGTCTTTGGAAACACCATATATTTT. Translation gives CATSRGGVFGNTIYF.

This clonotype showed up just a few times. CDR3 region: CSVQSSYNEQFF. CDR3 nucleotide sequence: TGCAGCGTTCAAAGCTCCTACAATGAGCAGTTCTTC. V is TRBV29-1 and J is TRBJ2-1; D is undetermined. The CDR3 is 12 amino acids. Trimming cost V 5 bases and J 0 bases, with 5 bases left between them. Germline CDR1 and CDR2: SQVTM and ANQGSEA.

The rearrangement joins TRBV12-3 or TRBV12-4 to TRBJ2-5; a possible D gene is TRBD2 (5 bases). This CDR3 comprises 14 residues. The V and J ends lost 6 bases and 4 bases respectively, with 15 bases between them. In DNA form, the CDR3 reads TGTGCCAGCAGCAGTTCCGGACTTGCAGAGACCCAGTACTTC. The encoded protein is CASSSSGLAETQYF.

This clonotype was observed a handful of times. The chain couples TRBV20-1 to TRBJ2-2, with D uncertain. V was clipped by 1 base and J by 6 bases, with 9 bases between them. The CDR3 runs 13 residues. The germline gives CDR1 DFQATT, CDR2 SNEGSKA (reference sequence). CDR3 nucleotides: TGCAGTGCTAGAGTTGGGATTTCCGGGGAGCTGTTTTTT. It encodes CSARVGISGELFF.

This clonotype was detected ten times or more. The genes are TRBV29-1 and TRBJ2-5; D remains ambiguous. V lost 3 bases and J 1 base, leaving 6 bases between the germline ends. The CDR3 is made up of 12 amino acids. Per germline, CDR1 SQVTM and CDR2 ANQGSEA. The CDR3 protein is CSVDGRQETQYF. The DNA for the CDR3 is TGCAGCGTTGATGGCCGCCAAGAGACCCAGTACTTC.

In its sample, this clonotype was seen many times. V usage is TRBV13 and J usage is TRBJ2-5; D is possibly TRBD1 (5 bases). Trimming pared 5 bases from V and 5 bases from J, leaving 15 bases between. The CDR3 contains 14 residues. Germline V lookup: CDR1 PRHDT, CDR2 FYEKMQ (reference sequence). The CDR3 coding sequence is TGTGCCAGCAGCCCCCCGACAGACGGCGAGACCCAGTACTTC. Translation: CASSPPTDGETQYF.

This clonotype occurred once. The chain recombines TRBV11-1 with TRBJ2-3, with 13 bases matching TRBD2. The CDR3 sequence is 18 residues long. After removal of 2 bases from V and 2 bases from J, the junction contained 7 bases not matched to a gene. Germline CDR1 SGHAT, CDR2 FQDESV (reference sequence). The CDR3 DNA reads as TGTGCCAGCAGCTTAAGACGACTAGCGGGAGGAACCACAGATACGCAGTATTTT. This translates into CASSLRRLAGGTTDTQYF.

There are many counts of this clonotype. V usage is TRBV20-1 and J usage is TRBJ2-2, with TRBD2 as a possible D gene (5 bases). The CDR3 has 16 residues. Trimming shortened V by 0 bases and J by 5 bases, and 16 bases separated the two germline ends. Looked up from germline, CDR1 is DFQATT and CDR2 is SNEGSKA (reference sequence). CDR3 residues: CSAREPMAGLTGELFF. The CDR3 DNA follows: TGCAGTGCTAGAGAACCTATGGCGGGCCTTACCGGGGAGCTGTTTTTT.

This clonotype occurred a few times. The chain links TRBV7-2 to TRBJ1-6; D is perhaps TRBD1 (5 bases). V gave up 4 bases and J gave up 6 bases, with 13 bases separating them. Germline V CDR1 and CDR2: SGHTA, FQGNSA. The length of the CDR3 is 15 residues. The CDR3: CASSYGRGPNSPLHF. The CDR3 bases are TGTGCCAGCAGCTATGGGCGGGGACCTAATTCACCCCTCCACTTT.

The chain has TRBV5-6 and TRBJ1-1; the D gene is possibly TRBD1 (5 bases). Germline V gives CDR1 SGHDT, CDR2 YYEEEE. Trimming took off 4 bases at V and 11 bases at J, with 15 bases between the two ends. This CDR3 has 12 amino acids. Here the CDR3 reads CASSPWGRSAFF. The CDR3 DNA reads as TGTGCCAGCAGCCCTTGGGGCCGGTCTGCTTTCTTT.

The chain recombines TRBV6-5 with TRBJ2-3; 8 bases are shared with TRBD2. Losses at the gene ends were 4 bases for V and 5 bases for J; bases not matched to a gene: 11. This CDR3 is built from 16 residues. Germline values: CDR1 MNHEY, CDR2 SVGAGI. The CDR3 DNA follows: TGTGCCAGCAGTTTAAGCGGGGGCGGCCATCAAGATACGCAGTATTTT. This sequence encodes CASSLSGGGHQDTQYF.

This clonotype was counted at least ten times. The V and J genes are TRBV4-1 and TRBJ2-1; the match to TRBD1 covers 7 bases. J lost 6 bases, V lost 0 bases, and 11 bases had no gene match. The CDR3 runs 17 residues. CDR1 is MGHRA and CDR2 is YSYEKL in the germline V gene. The DNA for the CDR3 is TGCGCCAGCAGCCAAGAACAGGGGTTTGGTCGTCCCAATGAGCAGTTCTTC. Protein product: CASSQEQGFGRPNEQFF.

This clonotype has just a few counts. V and J are TRBV21-1 and TRBJ2-4; the table's TRBD2 call for D was not verified on the DNA. TRBV21-1 is a listed pseudogene. This CDR3 spans 12 amino acids. The CDR3 here is CARLTLQNIQYF. The CDR3 DNA is TGTGCCAGGTTAACCCTCCAAAACATTCAGTACTTC.

CDR3 nucleotide sequence: TGTGCCAGCACCCTTCGGGACCCGAGAAACACCATATATTTT. It codes for CASTLRDPRNTIYF. The chain joins TRBV5-6 to TRBJ1-3; TRBD1 is a possible D gene (5 bases). V shed 6 bases and J shed 5 bases, with 15 bases lying between them. Germline values: CDR1 SGHDT, CDR2 YYEEEE. The CDR3 length is 14 residues.

In its sample, this clonotype was seen a few times. This sequence joins TRBV5-1 and TRBJ2-5; D may be TRBD1 (6 bases). Trimming cost V 4 bases and J 5 bases, with 12 bases left between them. Germline V CDR1 and CDR2: SGHRS, YFSETQ. The CDR3 sequence is 13 residues long. CDR3 amino acids: CASSTGQTETQYF. The CDR3 region has the DNA TGCGCCAGCAGCACAGGACAGACGGAGACCCAGTACTTC.

This clonotype occurred a few times. V is TRBV20-1 and J is TRBJ2-4, with D possibly being TRBD1 (6 bases). The germline V gene encodes CDR1 DFQATT and CDR2 SNEGSKA (reference sequence). The CDR3 contains 16 residues. The V and J ends lost 5 bases and 0 bases respectively, with 17 bases between them. CDR3 sequence (DNA): TGCAGTGCTCTAAGCCAGGGACAAATAGCCAAAAACATTCAGTACTTC. Amino acid sequence: CSALSQGQIAKNIQYF.

A few counts support this clonotype. The chain combines TRBV5-5 with TRBJ1-4; D is undetermined. V was trimmed by 4 bases and J by 6 bases, leaving 16 bases between them. The CDR3 sequence is 15 residues long. Looked up from germline, CDR1 is SGHKS and CDR2 is YYEKEE (reference sequence). This CDR3 reads CASSRPTGRDEKLFF. The CDR3 DNA sequence: TGTGCCAGCAGCCGACCCACGGGGAGAGATGAAAAACTGTTTTTT.

This clonotype was counted only a few times. This sequence joins TRBV7-9 and TRBJ2-7; 10 nucleotides line up with TRBD1. The CDR3 loop spans 14 amino acids. The germline gives CDR1 SEHNR, CDR2 FQNEAQ (reference sequence). Trimming removed 5 bases from V and 5 bases from J; junction bases left unmatched: 6. CDR3 amino acids: CASSTGQGVDEQYF. CDR3 sequence (DNA): TGTGCCAGCAGCACCGGACAGGGGGTCGACGAGCAGTACTTC.

This clonotype was detected only once. Compared with germline, one end of the junction differs, possibly owing to a read error. This chain connects TRBV12-3 or TRBV12-4 to TRBJ1-1, with no clear D. There are 12 residues in the CDR3. In DNA, the CDR3 is TGTGCCAGCACTTTAGTTGGCTCTGAAGCTTTCTTT. Translation gives CASTLVGSEAFF.

The chain couples TRBV4-3 to TRBJ2-3; 9 bases line up with TRBD2. V lost 7 bases, J lost 2 bases, and 22 bases stayed unmatched. Germline assignment: CDR1 LGHNA and CDR2 YSLEER. The CDR3 is 20 amino acids. The DNA for the CDR3 is TGCGCCAGCAACACAGGACAGTGGATTAGCGGGAGTAGGGACACAGATACGCAGTATTTT. Translation gives CASNTGQWISGSRDTDTQYF.

This clonotype appeared many times. The chain couples TRBV5-1 to TRBJ1-6; 10 nucleotides align to TRBD1. The J segment lost 7 bases and the V segment lost 2 bases, leaving 6 bases of the junction unmatched. Germline V gene data show CDR1 as SGHRS and CDR2 as YFSETQ. The CDR3 is made up of 16 amino acids. DNA for the CDR3: TGCGCCAGCAGCTTCTCCGGGACAGGGGAAAATTCACCCCTCCACTTT. Its protein product is CASSFSGTGENSPLHF.

The chain has TRBV12-3 or TRBV12-4 and TRBJ2-3; maybe TRBD1 (6 bases). The germline V and J ends were trimmed by 6 bases and 14 bases, with 18 bases remaining between them. The CDR3 covers 12 residues. CDR3 nucleotides: TGTGCCAGCAGCCAGGGATGGGGGCAGGGGTATTTT. It specifies CASSQGWGQGYF.

V gene TRBV20-1 combines with J gene TRBJ2-3; D is unresolved. This CDR3 spans 15 amino acids. The V end was cut by 6 bases, the J end by 1 base, with 17 bases between. CDR1 is DFQATT and CDR2 is SNEGSKA in the germline V gene (reference sequence). The CDR3 DNA sequence: TGCAGTGCCACCCAAGGCCTAAGCGGCACAGATACGCAGTATTTT. This encodes CSATQGLSGTDTQYF.

This clonotype was seen at least ten times. The V call is TRBV6-5, the J call TRBJ2-7; D unresolved. Germline loops: CDR1 MNHEY, CDR2 SVGAGI. The CDR3 runs to 15 residues. V was clipped by 0 bases and J by 0 bases, with 9 bases between them. CDR3 residues: CASSYSSQDSYEQYF. CDR3 DNA sequence: TGTGCCAGCAGTTACTCGAGTCAGGACTCCTACGAGCAGTACTTC.

The table lists this clonotype with many counts. Germline and junction disagree at one end, which may indicate a read error. The chain recombines TRBV25-1 with TRBJ2-2, with unresolved D. The CDR3 spans 14 residues. Germline CDR1 is MGHDK and CDR2 is SYGVNS. The CDR3: CASSDSANTGELFF. CDR3 nucleotides: TGTGCCAGCAGTGACTCGGCGAATACCGGGGAGCTGTTTTTT.

The chain recombines TRBV20-1 with TRBJ2-1, with D possibly being TRBD2 (5 bases). Germline CDR1 and CDR2: DFQATT and SNEGSKA (reference sequence). The CDR3 extends over 14 amino acids. The V end lost 2 bases, the J end lost 5 bases, and 13 bases lay between the germline ends. CDR3 protein: CSARRTEADNEQFF. Written as DNA, the CDR3 is TGCAGTGCTAGAAGGACTGAGGCGGACAATGAGCAGTTCTTC.